The clone carrying this T cell receptor (beta chain) was detected a few times. Its antigen is unidentified. Time point of the sample: persistent/refractory GD, antithyroid drugs over 5 years with positive TRAb. There was RNA extracted from PBMCs, and the TCR library was made from it. Patients all came to the study from an endocrinology department in Xi'an, China. These data belong to a study of regulatory T cells in long-lasting Graves disease. The CDR3 is made up of 14 amino acids. Germline CDR1 is DFQATT and CDR2 is SNEGSKA (reference sequence). V was trimmed by 3 bases and J by 3 bases, leaving 12 bases between them. Whole-study results and caveats: Comparison showed that persistent patients shared more public clonotypes (2,741) than new patients (966). Persistent Graves' patients showed less TCR diversity than newly diagnosed ones. Patients with persistent disease showed a bias toward TRBV28, TRBJ1-2 and TRBJ2-5.

HTBI primers from iRepertoire and Arm-PCR of CDR3 regions yielded the TCR beta libraries. TCRdb re-called the multiplex PCR reads through MiXCR, storing one row per CDR3 protein. The sample yields roughly 400,000 distinct CDR3 sequences, 21% seen once. The gene calls are TRBV20-1 and TRBJ1-3, with D possibly matching TRBD1 (5 bases). This TCR came from a female donor with Graves disease. Specimen: peripheral blood mononuclear cells (PBMCs), collected when the disease was refractory, from a patient treated with antithyroid drugs. CDR3 nucleotide sequence: TGCAGTGCTAGTGGGGCAGTTGGTGGAAACACCATATATTTT. Translation: CSASGAVGGNTIYF.